The T cell receptor beta chain under discussion was sequenced for a study of primary melanoma T cells and metastatic recurrence. Study background: Samples were primary melanomas of stage T2 to T4.

General study points: Independent of thickness, ulceration, mitotic rate and age, T-cell fraction reportedly predicted outcome. The authors suggested a successful antitumor T-cell response can exist in primary melanoma.

Generated by immunoSEQ multiplex PCR, the TCRdb table keeps only in-frame clones and is missing some. The sample has approximately 1,300 clones, 85% to 90% seen once. V lost 1 base, J lost 4 bases, and 4 bases stayed unmatched. The CDR3 is made up of 15 amino acids. Per germline, CDR1 SGHVS and CDR2 FNYEAQ. As concerns this clone: What it recognizes is unknown.

The sequence came from a human donor with melanoma. The chain is built from TRBV7-6 and TRBJ2-1, with 7 bases matching TRBD2. Sequenced: melanoma tumor tissue. For the CDR3, the DNA is TGTGCCAGCAGCTTAGTTCCTAGCGGTTACAATGAGCAGTTCTTC. Protein: CASSLVPSGYNEQFF. The full variable domain, in which reference TRBV7-6 and TRBJ2-1 provide the parts outside the CDR3, is GAGVSQSPRYKVTKRGQDVALRCDPISGHVSLYWYRQALGQGPEFLTYFNYEAQQDKSGLPNDRFSAERPEGSISTLTIQRTEQRDSAMYRCASSLVPSGYNEQFFGPGTRLTVL.